The rows below give T cell receptor beta chains drawn from one sample of a study of blood T cell repertoires in COVID-19. Assay used: immunoSEQ multiplex PCR; TCRdb lists only in-frame clones, some missing. The data hold approximately 66,000 clones, with around 84% observed a single time. The material sequenced was peripheral blood. Receptors originate from a man aged 45 to 65 with active COVID-19. The CDR3 runs from the conserved cysteine through the conserved F or W. D genes are given only for firm matches. Expanded clones are given a class, and other clones once, few, many or no size at all.

TRBJ1-5 once TRBV15 . TGTGCCACCAGCAGAGATGGGAGTCCCGGGGGTCAGCCCCAGCATTTT CATSRDGSPGGQPQHF
TRBJ2-1 . TRBV2 . TGTGCCAGCAGTACCGGACACCTCTCCTACAATGAGCAGTTCTTC CASSTGHLSYNEQFF
TRBJ1-6 . TRBV21-1 . TGTGCCAGCAGTCAGGGGGCCCGTAAGCATTCACCCCTCCACTTT CASSQGARKHSPLHF
TRBJ2-7 . TRBV2 TRBD1 TGTGCCAGCAGTGGTACAGGGGCGTCCTACGAGCAGTACTTC CASSGTGASYEQYF
TRBJ1-4 . TRBV7-9 . TGTGCCAGCAGCTTAGTTTCCGAGCCTAATGAAAAACTGTTTTTT CASSLVSEPNEKLFF
TRBJ2-3 . TRBV7-2 . TGTGCCAGCAGCCCTGGACTTTCCACAGATACGCAGTATTTT CASSPGLSTDTQYF
TRBJ2-1 once TRBV7-2 TRBD1 TGTGCCAGCAGCCCCACCCCCGGACAGGATCGGAATGAGCAGTTCTTC CASSPTPGQDRNEQFF
TRBJ1-1 . TRBV29-1 . TGCAGCGGTATTAGCCCGACGGGGAACACTGAAGCTTTCTTT CSGISPTGNTEAFF
TRBJ1-1 . TRBV5-1 . TGCGCCAGCTGCGATCCCGGGACTATGAACACTGAAGCTTTCTTT CASCDPGTMNTEAFF
TRBJ2-1 . TRBV5-4 TRBD2 TGTGCCAGCAGGAAGGGAGGGCCAAATGAGCAGTTCTTC CASRKGGPNEQFF
TRBJ1-4 . TRBV19 . TGTGCCAGTACCTCTCTTGGGACTGGGAAAAATGAAAAACTGTTTTTT CASTSLGTGKNEKLFF
TRBJ1-1 . TRBV5-6 . TGTGCCAGCAGCTTCCAGGCCCAACCGGGGGACACTGAAGCTTTCTTT CASSFQAQPGDTEAFF
TRBJ1-3 . TRBV18 TRBD1 TGTGCCAGCTCACCACCTGGGACAGTCTCTGGAAACACCATATATTTT CASSPPGTVSGNTIYF
TRBJ2-3 once TRBV19 TRBD1 TGTGCCAGTAGTATGGGAACAGGGGTCACGCAGTATTTT CASSMGTGVTQYF
TRBJ2-3 . TRBV10-3 . TGTGCCATCAGTGAGTGGGGGGTAAGCACAGATACGCAGTATTTT CAISEWGVSTDTQYF
TRBJ2-7 . TRBV3-1/TRBV3-2 TRBD1 TGTGCCAGCAGCCAAAGACAGGGGACCTACGAGCAGTACTTC CASSQRQGTYEQYF
TRBJ1-5 once TRBV27 . TGTGCCAGCACAGGTTCCCGGGGTCAGCCCCAGCATTTT CASTGSRGQPQHF
TRBJ2-2 . TRBV7-8 TRBD2 TGTGCCAGCAGCTTAGGGCTAGCGGGAGGTGGGACCGGGGAGCTGTTTTTT CASSLGLAGGGTGELFF
TRBJ1-4 once TRBV6-5 . TGTGCCAGCAGTTACGGGCAGGGTAATGAAAAACTGTTTTTT CASSYGQGNEKLFF
TRBJ1-5 once TRBV12-3/TRBV12-4 . TGTGCCAGCAGTTTAGGGGCGGGGAAGCCCCAGCATTTT CASSLGAGKPQHF
TRBJ1-6 . TRBV5-6 . TGTGCCAGCAGCCCCGGGAGGGGTTCCTATAATTCACCCCTCCACTTT CASSPGRGSYNSPLHF
TRBJ1-1 . TRBV19 . TGTGCCAGTAGTATAGGTGGAGGGGACACTGAAGCTTTCTTT CASSIGGGDTEAFF
TRBJ1-1 . TRBV2 TRBD1 TGTGCCAGCAGGGGACAGGATCTGAACACTGAAGCTTTCTTT CASRGQDLNTEAFF
TRBJ2-7 . TRBV27 TRBD2 TGTGCCAGCGGCGGTTCGGGGGGCTCCTACGAGCAGTACTTC CASGGSGGSYEQYF
TRBJ1-6 . TRBV10-2 TRBD1 TGCGCCAGCAGTCGGGACAGGGGATTTTCACCCCTCCACTTT CASSRDRGFSPLHF
TRBJ1-1 . TRBV29-1 TRBD1 TGCAGCGTGGGACAGGTAAACACTGAAGCTTTCTTT CSVGQVNTEAFF
TRBJ2-7 . TRBV7-8 TRBD1 TGTGCCAGCAGCTTAGCAGATCCGGGACAGGGAACCTACGAGCAGTACTTC CASSLADPGQGTYEQYF
TRBJ1-5 . TRBV23-1 TRBD1 TGCGCCAGCAGTCAAACGAGGACAGGGGCCGACAATCAGCCCCAGCATTTT CASSQTRTGADNQPQHF
TRBJ1-5 . TRBV3-1/TRBV3-2 . TGTGCCAGCAGCCAAGGCTATGAGCAGCCCCAGCATTTT CASSQGYEQPQHF
TRBJ1-1 few TRBV5-4 TRBD1 TGTGCCAGCAGCCGACAGGGGGCTGAAACTGAAGCTTTCTTT CASSRQGAETEAFF
TRBJ2-2 . TRBV25-1 . TGTGCCAGCAGGACGGACAGCCTCACCGGGGAGCTGTTTTTT CASRTDSLTGELFF
TRBJ1-6 . TRBV4-2 . TGTGCCAGCAGCATAGGGGGTGAGGGTTCACCCCTCCACTTT CASSIGGEGSPLHF
TRBJ2-6 . TRBV3-1/TRBV3-2 . TGTGCCAGCAGCCAAGACGGGGGGCGGAACGGGGCCAACGTCCTGACTTTC CASSQDGGRNGANVLTF
TRBJ1-2 . TRBV10-3 TRBD1 TGTGCCACCGAAGCAGGGGGTACGGGTGGCTACACCTTC CATEAGGTGGYTF
TRBJ2-5 . TRBV11-2 . TGTGCCAGCAGCTTAGATTCTGAGGGGGAGGGTCGGGAGACCCAGTACTTC CASSLDSEGEGRETQYF
TRBJ2-7 . TRBV5-1 . TGCGCCAGCAGCTTGGGAGTGGGGAGGATTGGGGACGAGCAGTACTTC CASSLGVGRIGDEQYF
TRBJ2-1 once TRBV15 TRBD2 TGTGCCACCAGCAGGTTAACTAGCGGGGCCTACAATGAGCAGTTCTTC CATSRLTSGAYNEQFF
TRBJ2-5 . TRBV29-1 TRBD2 TGCAGCGTCGCAAGCGGGAAAGAGACCCAGTACTTC CSVASGKETQYF
TRBJ2-1 once TRBV21-1 . TGTGCCAGCAGCGCCGCCGGAGCGGGGGCCCTAGGTATCAATGAGCAGTTCTTC CASSAAGAGALGINEQFF
TRBJ1-2 . TRBV4-2 TRBD1 TGTGCCAGCAGCCTAGAGTCCGGGACAGTGATCTATGGCTACACCTTC CASSLESGTVIYGYTF
TRBJ1-3 . TRBV6-1 . TGTGCCAGCAGTGAAGGGGGACACGGCGCGTTGGGAAACACCATATATTTT CASSEGGHGALGNTIYF
TRBJ2-5 . TRBV6-5 . TGTGCCAGCATCCCAGGGGATGTGCGAGAGACCCAGTACTTC CASIPGDVRETQYF
TRBJ2-5 . TRBV7-2 TRBD2 TGTGCCAGCAGCCACAGCGGGAGAGGAGAGACCCAGTACTTC CASSHSGRGETQYF
TRBJ2-1 . TRBV2 TRBD2 TGTGCCAGCAGTGAAGGGCGGGGGGGCTACAATGAGCAGTTCTTC CASSEGRGGYNEQFF
TRBJ1-1 . TRBV6-6 . TGTGCCAGCAGCCCTACCCGGACACTTCACACTGAAGCTTTCTTT CASSPTRTLHTEAFF
TRBJ2-2 . TRBV4-2 . TGTGCCACCGGGGAGGGGGGACCGAACACCGGGGAGCTGTTTTTT CATGEGGPNTGELFF
TRBJ2-5 . TRBV5-1 TRBD1 TGCGCCAGCAGCACCGGACAGGCTGGGGTTGAGACCCAGTACTTC CASSTGQAGVETQYF
TRBJ2-7 . TRBV4-1 . TGCGCCAGCAGCCAAGAACTGGGCAGGACCTACGAGCAGTACTTC CASSQELGRTYEQYF